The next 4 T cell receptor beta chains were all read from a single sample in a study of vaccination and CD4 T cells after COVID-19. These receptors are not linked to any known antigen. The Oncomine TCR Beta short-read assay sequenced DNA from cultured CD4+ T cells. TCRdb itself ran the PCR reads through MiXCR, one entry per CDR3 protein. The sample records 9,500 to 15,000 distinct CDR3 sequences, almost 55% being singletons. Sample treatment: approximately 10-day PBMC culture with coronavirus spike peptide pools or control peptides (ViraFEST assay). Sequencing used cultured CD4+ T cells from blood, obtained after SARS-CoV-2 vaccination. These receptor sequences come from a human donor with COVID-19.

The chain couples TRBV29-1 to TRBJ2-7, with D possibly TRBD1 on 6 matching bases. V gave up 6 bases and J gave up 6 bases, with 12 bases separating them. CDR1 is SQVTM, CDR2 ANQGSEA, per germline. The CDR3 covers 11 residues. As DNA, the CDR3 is TGCAGCGTCCGGGACAAGGGCGAGCAGTACTTC. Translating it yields CSVRDKGEQYF.

CDR3 region: CASSTGFGAKPLHF. Written as DNA, the CDR3 is TGTGCCAGCAGTACGGGGTTTGGGGCTAAGCCCCTCCACTTT. This chain uses TRBV6-1 with TRBJ1-6; D possibly corresponds to TRBD1 (5 bases). This CDR3 is 14 amino acids long. Deletions cut 5 bases from V and 13 bases from J, with 18 bases between. CDR1 and CDR2 (germline): MNHNS, SASEGT.

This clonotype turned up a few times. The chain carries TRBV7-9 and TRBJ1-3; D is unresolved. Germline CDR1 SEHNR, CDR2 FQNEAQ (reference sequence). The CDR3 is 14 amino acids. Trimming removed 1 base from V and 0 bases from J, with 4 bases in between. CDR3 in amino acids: CASSLDGSGNTIYF. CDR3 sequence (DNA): TGTGCCAGCAGCTTAGACGGCTCTGGAAACACCATATATTTT.

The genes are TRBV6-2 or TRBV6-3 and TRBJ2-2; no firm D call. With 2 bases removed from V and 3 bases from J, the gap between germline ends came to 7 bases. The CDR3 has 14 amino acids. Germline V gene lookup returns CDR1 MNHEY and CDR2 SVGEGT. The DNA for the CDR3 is TGTGCCAGCAGTTACGCCAGGCACACCGGGGAGCTGTTTTTT. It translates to CASSYARHTGELFF.